This T cell receptor beta chain comes out of a study of cytomegalovirus exposure and HLA in healthy donors. 13 Jbeta primers and 60 Vbeta primers were used for the PCR. Method: immunoSEQ multiplex PCR; TCRdb's copy keeps in-frame clones and lacks some. Among about 130,000 clones listed, roughly 80% were seen once. CDR1 is MNHNS, CDR2 SASEGT, per germline. This CDR3 spans 12 amino acids. V was trimmed by 7 bases and J by 4 bases, leaving 10 bases between them. The sample consisted of PBMCs. The chain carries TRBV6-1 and TRBJ2-5, with D perhaps matching TRBD2 (6 bases). The source of this sequence is a man younger than 40 in good health and CMV-seropositive. The DNA for the CDR3 is TGTGCCAGCACGGGGGTGCGAGAGACCCAGTACTTC. This sequence encodes CASTGVRETQYF.